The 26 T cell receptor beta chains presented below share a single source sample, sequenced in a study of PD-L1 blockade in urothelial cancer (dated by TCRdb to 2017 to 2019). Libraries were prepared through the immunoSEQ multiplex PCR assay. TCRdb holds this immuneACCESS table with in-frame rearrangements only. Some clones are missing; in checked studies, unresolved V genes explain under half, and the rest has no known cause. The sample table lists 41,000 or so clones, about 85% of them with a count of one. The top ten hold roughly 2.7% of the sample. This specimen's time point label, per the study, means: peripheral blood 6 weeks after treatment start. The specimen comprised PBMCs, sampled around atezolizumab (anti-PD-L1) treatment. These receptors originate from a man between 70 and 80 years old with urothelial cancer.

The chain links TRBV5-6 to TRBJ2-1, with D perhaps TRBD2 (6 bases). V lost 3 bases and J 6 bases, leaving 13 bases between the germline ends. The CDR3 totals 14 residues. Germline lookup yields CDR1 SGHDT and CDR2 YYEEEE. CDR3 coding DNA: TGTGCCAGCAGCTCCCGGGACTTAGCCAATGAGCAGTTCTTC. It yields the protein CASSSRDLANEQFF.

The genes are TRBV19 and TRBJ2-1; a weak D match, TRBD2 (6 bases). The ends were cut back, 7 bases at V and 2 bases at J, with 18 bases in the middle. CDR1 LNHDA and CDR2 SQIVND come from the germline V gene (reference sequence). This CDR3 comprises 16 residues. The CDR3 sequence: CASMMGGNPPYNEQFF. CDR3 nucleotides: TGTGCCAGTATGATGGGCGGGAACCCCCCCTACAATGAGCAGTTCTTC.

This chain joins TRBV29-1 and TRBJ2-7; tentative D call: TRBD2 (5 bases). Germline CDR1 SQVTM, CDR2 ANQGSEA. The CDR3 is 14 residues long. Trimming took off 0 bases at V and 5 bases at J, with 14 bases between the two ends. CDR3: CSVEDRTSKNEQYF. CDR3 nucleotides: TGCAGCGTTGAAGATCGGACTTCCAAAAACGAGCAGTACTTC.

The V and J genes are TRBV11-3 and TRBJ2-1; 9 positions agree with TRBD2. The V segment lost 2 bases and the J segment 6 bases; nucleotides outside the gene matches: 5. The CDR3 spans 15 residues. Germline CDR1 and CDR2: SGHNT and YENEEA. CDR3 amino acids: CASSLLGTSPNEQFF. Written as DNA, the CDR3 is TGTGCCAGCAGCTTATTGGGGACTAGCCCCAATGAGCAGTTCTTC.

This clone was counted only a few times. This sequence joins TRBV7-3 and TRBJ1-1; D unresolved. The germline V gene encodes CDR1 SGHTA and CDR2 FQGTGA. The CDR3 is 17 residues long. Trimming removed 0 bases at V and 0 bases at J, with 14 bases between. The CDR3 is CASSLTVVALMNTEAFF. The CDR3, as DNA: TGTGCCAGCAGCTTAACGGTAGTAGCATTGATGAACACTGAAGCTTTCTTT.

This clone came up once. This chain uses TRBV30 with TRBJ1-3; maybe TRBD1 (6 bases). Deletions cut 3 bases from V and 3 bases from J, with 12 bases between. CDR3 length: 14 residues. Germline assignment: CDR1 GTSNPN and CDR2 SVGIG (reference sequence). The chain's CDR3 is CAWSGQLNGNTIYF. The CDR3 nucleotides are TGTGCCTGGAGCGGACAGCTAAATGGAAACACCATATATTTT.

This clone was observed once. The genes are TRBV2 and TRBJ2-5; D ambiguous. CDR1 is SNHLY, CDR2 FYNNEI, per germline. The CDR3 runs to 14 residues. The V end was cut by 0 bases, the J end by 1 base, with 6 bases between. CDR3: CASSEASTQETQYF. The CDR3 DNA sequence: TGTGCCAGCAGTGAAGCATCTACCCAAGAGACCCAGTACTTC.

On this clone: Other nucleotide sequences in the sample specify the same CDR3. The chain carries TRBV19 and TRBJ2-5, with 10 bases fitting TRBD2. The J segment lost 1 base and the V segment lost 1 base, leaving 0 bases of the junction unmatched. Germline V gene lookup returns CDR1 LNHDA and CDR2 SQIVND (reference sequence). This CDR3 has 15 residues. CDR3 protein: CASSIGTSGQETQYF. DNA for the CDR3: TGTGCCAGTAGTATAGGGACTAGCGGCCAAGAGACCCAGTACTTC.

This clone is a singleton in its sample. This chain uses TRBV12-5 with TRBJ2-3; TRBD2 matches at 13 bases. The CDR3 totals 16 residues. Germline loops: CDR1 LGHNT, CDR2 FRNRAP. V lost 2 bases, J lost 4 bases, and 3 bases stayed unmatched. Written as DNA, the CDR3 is TGTGCTAGTGGTTTGTACACTAGCGGGGGGGCAGATACGCAGTATTTT. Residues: CASGLYTSGGADTQYF. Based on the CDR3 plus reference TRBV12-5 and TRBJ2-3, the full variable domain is DARVTQTPRHKVTEMGQEVTMRCQPILGHNTVFWYRQTMMQGLELLAYFRNRAPLDDSGMPKDRFSAEMPDATLATLKIQPSEPRDSAVYFCASGLYTSGGADTQYFGPGTRLTVL.

CDR3 protein: CASSRDSLNTEAFF. CDR3 sequence (DNA): TGTGCCAGCTCCCGGGACAGCCTGAACACTGAAGCTTTCTTT. V usage is TRBV25-1 and J usage is TRBJ1-1; 7 bases agree with TRBD1. Germline CDR1 is MGHDK and CDR2 is SYGVNS. J gave up 0 bases and V 8 bases, and 6 bases lay outside the gene matches. CDR3 size: 14 residues.

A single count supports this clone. The CDR3: CASRPTGAPYNEQFF. The CDR3, as DNA: TGCGCCAGCAGACCGACAGGGGCCCCCTACAATGAGCAGTTCTTC. The chain links TRBV5-1 to TRBJ2-1; TRBD1 aligns across 8 bases. V shed 5 bases, J shed 2 bases, and the junction held 6 bases outside the gene matches. This CDR3 is built from 15 residues. Germline loops: CDR1 SGHRS, CDR2 YFSETQ.

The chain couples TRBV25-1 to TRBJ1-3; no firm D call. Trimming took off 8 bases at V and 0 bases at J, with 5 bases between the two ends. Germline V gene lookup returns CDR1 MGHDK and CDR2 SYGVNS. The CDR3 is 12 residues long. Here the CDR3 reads CASLSSGNTIYF. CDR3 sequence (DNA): TGTGCCAGCCTGTCCTCTGGAAACACCATATATTTT.

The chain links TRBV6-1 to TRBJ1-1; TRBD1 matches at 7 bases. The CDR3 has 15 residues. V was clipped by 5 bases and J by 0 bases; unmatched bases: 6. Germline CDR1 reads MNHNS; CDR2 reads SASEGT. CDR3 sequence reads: CASSRSGGMNTEAFF. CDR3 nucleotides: TGTGCCAGCAGTCGGTCAGGGGGTATGAACACTGAAGCTTTCTTT.

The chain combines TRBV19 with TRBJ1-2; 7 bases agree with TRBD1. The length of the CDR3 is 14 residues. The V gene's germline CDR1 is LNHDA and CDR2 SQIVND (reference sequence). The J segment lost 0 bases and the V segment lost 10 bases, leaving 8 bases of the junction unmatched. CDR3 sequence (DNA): TGTGCCACCCAAGTCGGGACAGCTAACTATGGCTACACCTTC. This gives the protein CATQVGTANYGYTF.

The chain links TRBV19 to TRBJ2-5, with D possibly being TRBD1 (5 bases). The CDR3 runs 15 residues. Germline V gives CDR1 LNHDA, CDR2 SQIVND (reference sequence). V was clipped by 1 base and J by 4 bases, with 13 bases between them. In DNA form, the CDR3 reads TGTGCCAGTAGTATAGGTGCCCAGGGTGCAGAGACCCAGTACTTC. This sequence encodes CASSIGAQGAETQYF.

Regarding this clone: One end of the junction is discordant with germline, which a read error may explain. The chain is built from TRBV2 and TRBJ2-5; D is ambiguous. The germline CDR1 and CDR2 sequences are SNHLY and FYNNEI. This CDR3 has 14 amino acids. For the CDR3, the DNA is TGTGCCAGCACTGAAATGACACCTCAAGAGACCCAGTACTTC. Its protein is CASTEMTPQETQYF.

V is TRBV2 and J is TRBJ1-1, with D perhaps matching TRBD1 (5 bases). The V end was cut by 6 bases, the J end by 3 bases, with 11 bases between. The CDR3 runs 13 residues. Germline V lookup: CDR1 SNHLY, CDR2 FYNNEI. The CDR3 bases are TGTGCCAGCAGGGCCGACAGAGACACTGAAGCTTTCTTT. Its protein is CASRADRDTEAFF.

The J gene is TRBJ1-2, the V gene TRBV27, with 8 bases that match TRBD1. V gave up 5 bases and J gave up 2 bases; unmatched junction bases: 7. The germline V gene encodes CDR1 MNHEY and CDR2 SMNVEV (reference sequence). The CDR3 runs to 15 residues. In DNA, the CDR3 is TGTGCCAGCAGTCGAGGGACAGGTTTGAACTATGGCTACACCTTC. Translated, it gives CASSRGTGLNYGYTF.

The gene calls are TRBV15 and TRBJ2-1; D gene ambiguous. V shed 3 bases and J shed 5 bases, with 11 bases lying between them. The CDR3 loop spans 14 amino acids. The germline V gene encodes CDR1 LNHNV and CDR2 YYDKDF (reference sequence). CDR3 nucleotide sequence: TGTGCCACCAGCAGTAGTGTGGCGGACAATGAGCAGTTCTTC. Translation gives CATSSSVADNEQFF.

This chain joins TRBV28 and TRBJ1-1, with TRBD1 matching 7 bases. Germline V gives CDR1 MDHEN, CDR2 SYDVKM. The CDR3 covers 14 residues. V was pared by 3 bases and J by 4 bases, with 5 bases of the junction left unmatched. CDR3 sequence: CASSLLSGGTEAFF. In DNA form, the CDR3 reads TGTGCCAGCAGTTTGCTGTCAGGGGGCACTGAAGCTTTCTTT.

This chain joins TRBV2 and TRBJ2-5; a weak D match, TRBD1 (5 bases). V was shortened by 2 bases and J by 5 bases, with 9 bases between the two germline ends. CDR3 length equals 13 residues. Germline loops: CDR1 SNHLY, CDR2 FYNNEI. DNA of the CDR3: TGTGCCAGCAGTGAACTCAGGGTGGAGACCCAGTACTTC. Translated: CASSELRVETQYF.

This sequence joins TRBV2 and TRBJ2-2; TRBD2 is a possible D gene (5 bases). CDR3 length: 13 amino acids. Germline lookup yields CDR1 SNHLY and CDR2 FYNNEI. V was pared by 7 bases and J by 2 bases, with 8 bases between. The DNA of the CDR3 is TGTGCCAGCACGGAGGTAAACACCGGGGAGCTGTTTTTT. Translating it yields CASTEVNTGELFF.

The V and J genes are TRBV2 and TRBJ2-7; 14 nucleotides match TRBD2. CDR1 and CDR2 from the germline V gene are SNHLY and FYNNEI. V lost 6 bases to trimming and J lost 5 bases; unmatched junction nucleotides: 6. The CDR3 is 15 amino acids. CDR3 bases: TGTGCCAGCAGCCCCGGGACTAGCGGGAGCCACGAGCAGTACTTC. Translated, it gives CASSPGTSGSHEQYF.

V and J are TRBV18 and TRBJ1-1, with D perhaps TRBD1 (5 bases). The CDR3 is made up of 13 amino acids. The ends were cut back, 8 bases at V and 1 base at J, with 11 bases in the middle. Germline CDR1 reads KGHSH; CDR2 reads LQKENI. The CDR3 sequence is CASGATGNTEAFF. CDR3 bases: TGTGCCAGCGGGGCTACAGGGAACACTGAAGCTTTCTTT.

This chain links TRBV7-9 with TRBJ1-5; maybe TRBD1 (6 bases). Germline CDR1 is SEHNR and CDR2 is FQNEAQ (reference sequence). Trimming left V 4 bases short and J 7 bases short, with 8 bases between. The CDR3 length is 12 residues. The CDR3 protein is CASSSTGQPQHF. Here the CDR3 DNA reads TGTGCCAGCAGCTCCACAGGGCAGCCCCAGCATTTT.

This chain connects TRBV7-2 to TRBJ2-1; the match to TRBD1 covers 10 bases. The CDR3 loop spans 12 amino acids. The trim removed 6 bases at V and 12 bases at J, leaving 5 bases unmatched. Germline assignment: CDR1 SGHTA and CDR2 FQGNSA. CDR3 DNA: TGTGCCAGCAGACGGGACAGGGGTAGGCAGTTCTTC. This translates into CASRRDRGRQFF.